The 30 T cell receptor beta chains reported below all come from one sample, sequenced in a study of cytomegalovirus exposure and HLA in healthy donors. This PCR relied on a set of 60 Vbeta primers and 13 Jbeta primers. Clones were sequenced by immunoSEQ multiplex PCR, and TCRdb holds only the in-frame ones, with some missing. Of 35,000 to 50,000 clones listed, approximately 55% were seen once; the top ten hold 9.5% to 13%. The sample comprised PBMCs. These receptor sequences come from a human donor in good health.

J is TRBJ2-3 and V is TRBV7-2; 7 bases map to TRBD1. Trimming cost V 5 bases and J 2 bases; bases outside gene matches: 10. The CDR3 runs 16 residues. From germline, CDR1 is SGHTA and CDR2 FQGNSA. The CDR3 coding sequence is TGTGCCAGCAGCCCCGGGACAGCACCCTTCACAGATACGCAGTATTTT. This gives the protein CASSPGTAPFTDTQYF.

The chain recombines TRBV27 with TRBJ2-5; tentative D call: TRBD1 (5 bases). This CDR3 spans 13 amino acids. CDR1 is MNHEY, CDR2 SMNVEV, per germline (reference sequence). V lost 6 bases, J lost 2 bases, and 10 bases lay in between. The CDR3 sequence: CASRKQEQETQYF. The CDR3 DNA is TGTGCCAGCAGAAAACAGGAGCAAGAGACCCAGTACTTC.

In this sample, this clone turned up a few times. For the CDR3, the DNA is TGTGCCAGCAGCCTAGACAGGGGGGGAAATCAGCCCCAGCATTTT. Protein product: CASSLDRGGNQPQHF. The chain combines TRBV7-2 with TRBJ1-5, with TRBD1 matching over 9 bases. The CDR3 spans 15 residues. Germline lookup yields CDR1 SGHTA and CDR2 FQGNSA. Trimming took 5 bases from V and 4 from J; bases not matched to a gene: 6. The whole variable domain, remainder taken from reference TRBV7-2 and TRBJ1-5, is GAGVSQSPSNKVTEKGKDVELRCDPISGHTALYWYRQSLGQGLEFLIYFQGNSAPDKSGLPSDRFSAERTGGSVSTLTIQRTQQEDSAVYLCASSLDRGGNQPQHFGDGTRLSIL.

With respect to this clone: Since no conserved phenylalanine or tryptophan closes the CDR3, a read error is the likely cause. The limits of the CDR3 on the DNA are not certain, so only TCRdb's listed CDR3 is given. The chain couples TRBV12-2 to TRBJ1-6. TRBV12-2 is flagged as a pseudogene. The CDR3 extends over 9 residues, inclusive of both ends. The CDR3 is CASRLAPLL.

This clone was found a few times. This chain links TRBV19 with TRBJ2-3, with a possible D match to TRBD2 (6 bases). This CDR3 is 14 amino acids long. CDR1 and CDR2 (germline): LNHDA, SQIVND (reference sequence). Trimming cost V 5 bases and J 5 bases, with 14 bases left between them. Here the CDR3 DNA reads TGTGCCAGTAGTGCCTGGTTGGGGGGAGATACGCAGTATTTT. Protein sequence: CASSAWLGGDTQYF.

The chain recombines TRBV6-6 with TRBJ1-4, with D possibly matching TRBD1 (6 bases). The CDR3 consists of 15 residues. Between the trimmed V and J ends, which lost 2 bases and 8 bases, there was a span of 15 bases. In germline, CDR1 is MNHNY, CDR2 SVGAGI (reference sequence). The chain's CDR3 is CASSYVERGKEKLFF. DNA for the CDR3: TGTGCCAGCAGTTACGTGGAGAGGGGGAAGGAAAAACTGTTTTTT.

The chain joins TRBV5-1 to TRBJ1-2, with TRBD1 matching 8 bases. This CDR3 is built from 14 residues. Losses at the gene ends were 4 bases for V and 6 bases for J; bases not matched to a gene: 8. The germline CDR1 and CDR2 sequences are SGHRS and YFSETQ. CDR3 in amino acids: CASSPRTGSDGYTF. The DNA of the CDR3 is TGCGCCAGCAGCCCCCGGACAGGGAGCGATGGCTACACCTTC.

This clone was picked up a small number of times. The J gene is TRBJ1-2, the V gene TRBV28, with D perhaps TRBD1 (5 bases). Germline V CDR1 and CDR2: MDHEN, SYDVKM. This CDR3 is built from 17 residues. The V gene lost 5 bases and the J gene lost 0 bases, with 19 bases spanning the gap. For the CDR3, the DNA is TGTGCCAGCAGTCCCACCAGCGGGGGGACTTCTAACTATGGCTACACCTTC. Encoded protein: CASSPTSGGTSNYGYTF.

The V call is TRBV7-9, the J call TRBJ2-7; 7 bases are shared with TRBD1. The trim removed 5 bases at V and 3 bases at J, leaving 10 bases unmatched. This CDR3 is built from 15 residues. CDR1 SEHNR and CDR2 FQNEAQ come from the germline V gene (reference sequence). CDR3 nucleotides: TGTGCCAGCAGCCCGGCAATTACAGGGGACTACGAGCAGTACTTC. Translating gives CASSPAITGDYEQYF.

The chain links TRBV30 to TRBJ2-2, with 10 bases identical to TRBD1. The CDR3 contains 15 residues. The V segment lost 3 bases and the J segment 2 bases; nucleotides outside the gene matches: 3. Germline V gene sequence: CDR1 GTSNPN, CDR2 SVGIG (reference sequence). The CDR3 sequence is CAWRRDRGNTGELFF. The DNA of the CDR3 is TGTGCCTGGAGACGGGACAGGGGCAACACCGGGGAGCTGTTTTTT.

The chain combines TRBV19 with TRBJ1-6, with 9 positions matching TRBD1. The trim removed 8 bases at V and 9 bases at J, leaving 8 bases unmatched. The V gene's germline CDR1 is LNHDA and CDR2 SQIVND (reference sequence). This CDR3 has 14 residues. CDR3 sequence reads: CASGPTGGRSPLHF. The CDR3 DNA sequence: TGTGCCAGTGGGCCGACAGGGGGTCGTTCACCCCTCCACTTT.

The chain combines TRBV7-2 with TRBJ2-5, with TRBD1 identical over 7 bases. V lost 5 bases, J lost 1 base, and 19 bases stayed unmatched. The germline CDR1 and CDR2 sequences are SGHTA and FQGNSA. The CDR3 is 19 residues long. CDR3 protein: CASSRQGPPGGLLQETQYF. CDR3 sequence (DNA): TGTGCCAGCAGCCGTCAGGGACCCCCAGGGGGATTACTCCAAGAGACCCAGTACTTC.

Regarding this clone: At one end, the junction sequence differs from germline, possibly due to a read error. This chain uses TRBV14 with TRBJ2-3, with 8 positions matching TRBD1. CDR1 and CDR2 from the germline V gene are SGHDN and FVKESK. There are 15 residues in the CDR3. The CDR3 region is CASSQLGTGEDAQYF. The CDR3 coding sequence is TGTGCCAGCAGCCAACTTGGGACAGGCGAAGATGCGCAGTATTTT.

The V gene is TRBV27, the J gene TRBJ1-5; D might be TRBD1 (6 bases). Per germline, CDR1 MNHEY and CDR2 SMNVEV (reference sequence). V was trimmed by 6 bases and J by 1 base, leaving 13 bases between them. This CDR3 spans 15 amino acids. Written as DNA, the CDR3 is TGTGCCAGCAGAGTCCGGGACACAAGCAATCAGCCCCAGCATTTT. It yields the protein CASRVRDTSNQPQHF.

This clone came up a few times. The chain joins TRBV4-3 to TRBJ2-2; possible D gene TRBD1, 6 bases. CDR1 and CDR2 from the germline V gene are LGHNA and YSLEER. This CDR3 contains 15 residues. The V end was cut by 0 bases, the J end by 6 bases, with 11 bases between. The CDR3 region is CASSQDDRRAGELFF. The DNA of the CDR3 is TGCGCCAGCAGCCAAGATGACAGGCGAGCCGGGGAGCTGTTTTTT.

This clone occurred a few times. V usage is TRBV7-2 and J usage is TRBJ2-2; D remains ambiguous. CDR1 and CDR2 from the germline V gene are SGHTA and FQGNSA. Trimming left V 1 base short and J 4 bases short, with 10 bases between. CDR3 length equals 15 residues. Written as DNA, the CDR3 is TGTGCCAGCAGCTTAGTTGGCAGAATCACCGGGGAGCTGTTTTTT. It is translated as CASSLVGRITGELFF. Full variable domain (rest looked up from reference TRBV7-2 and TRBJ2-2): GAGVSQSPSNKVTEKGKDVELRCDPISGHTALYWYRQSLGQGLEFLIYFQGNSAPDKSGLPSDRFSAERTGGSVSTLTIQRTQQEDSAVYLCASSLVGRITGELFFGEGSRLTVL.

This clone has just one count. The genes are TRBV5-8 and TRBJ1-3, with unresolved D. The CDR3 is made up of 15 amino acids. Germline values: CDR1 SGHTS, CDR2 YDEGEE. V lost 1 base, J lost 0 bases, and 8 bases lay in between. CDR3 sequence: CASSLKLTSGNTIYF. The CDR3 DNA reads as TGTGCCAGCAGCTTGAAACTTACCTCTGGAAACACCATATATTTT.

The chain links TRBV10-1 to TRBJ1-1; possible D gene TRBD1, 5 bases. From germline, CDR1 is WNHNN and CDR2 SYGVQD (reference sequence). Trimming pared 8 bases from V and 1 base from J, leaving 26 bases between. This CDR3 spans 18 amino acids. The DNA of the CDR3 is TGCGCCAGCCACTCAACCCGGGTTCGGGGGAGAGGGAACACTGAAGCTTTCTTT. It translates to CASHSTRVRGRGNTEAFF.

The chain employs TRBV28 and TRBJ1-2; TRBD1 matches 10 bases. This CDR3 has 14 residues. Germline CDR1 MDHEN, CDR2 SYDVKM. The V and J ends lost 6 bases and 4 bases, in that order; junction bases with no gene match: 5. The CDR3 DNA sequence: TGTGCCAGCAGGCGACAGGGGGCAGGCTATGGCTACACCTTC. This codes for CASRRQGAGYGYTF.

This chain links TRBV29-1 with TRBJ2-1, with D perhaps TRBD1 (6 bases). Germline values: CDR1 SQVTM, CDR2 ANQGSEA. CDR3 size: 12 residues. Trimming took off 6 bases at V and 4 bases at J, with 10 bases between the two ends. The CDR3 sequence is CSVATGYNEQFF. CDR3 coding DNA: TGCAGCGTGGCGACAGGATACAATGAGCAGTTCTTC.

CDR3 DNA sequence: TGTGCCAGCAGTTCCGGTTATGGCAATCAGCCCCAGCATTTT. Translation: CASSSGYGNQPQHF. This rearrangement joins TRBV6-6 to TRBJ1-5; unclear D gene. Germline CDR1 and CDR2: MNHNY and SVGAGI (reference sequence). The CDR3 is 14 residues long. Trimming removed 4 bases from V and 2 bases from J, with 9 bases in between.

The chain couples TRBV7-2 to TRBJ2-7; weak D call: TRBD1 (5 bases). The CDR3 has 14 amino acids. The germline gives CDR1 SGHTA, CDR2 FQGNSA. V lost 0 bases, J lost 4 bases, and 10 bases lay in between. The CDR3: CASSLAVGVYEQYF. CDR3 in DNA: TGTGCCAGCAGCTTAGCTGTAGGGGTGTACGAGCAGTACTTC. The entire variable domain, with the rest obtained from reference TRBV7-2 and TRBJ2-7, is as follows: GAGVSQSPSNKVTEKGKDVELRCDPISGHTALYWYRQSLGQGLEFLIYFQGNSAPDKSGLPSDRFSAERTGGSVSTLTIQRTQQEDSAVYLCASSLAVGVYEQYFGPGTRLTVT.

This clone is medium-sized by share. In DNA form, the CDR3 reads TGTGCCAGCAGCCAAGGCTTCAGGGGGCTTTTTAATGGCTACACCTTC. Protein: CASSQGFRGLFNGYTF. The V call is TRBV14, the J call TRBJ1-2, with 8 bases matching TRBD1. The CDR3 length is 16 residues. V shed 1 base and J 6 bases; nucleotides not matched to a gene: 10. The germline V gene has CDR1 SGHDN and CDR2 FVKESK.

This clone has just a few counts. CDR3 sequence reads: CASSEGPSGRNEQFF. In DNA, the CDR3 is TGCGCCAGCAGTGAGGGCCCTAGCGGGAGGAATGAGCAGTTCTTC. The V call is TRBV10-1, the J call TRBJ2-1, with 11 bases aligning to TRBD2. CDR3 length: 15 residues. From germline, CDR1 is WNHNN and CDR2 SYGVQD (reference sequence). J lost 7 bases, V lost 2 bases, and 4 bases had no gene match.

The chain has TRBV28 and TRBJ2-1, with D hard to call. The CDR3 covers 16 residues. Trimming removed 4 bases at V and 1 base at J, with 14 bases between. Germline CDR1 and CDR2: MDHEN and SYDVKM. CDR3 coding DNA: TGTGCCAGCAGTTCTGGGCTCCCGGTATCCTACAATGAGCAGTTCTTC. As protein: CASSSGLPVSYNEQFF.

J is TRBJ2-1 and V is TRBV5-1; TRBD2 matches 10 bases. V lost 6 bases, J lost 6 bases, and 21 bases stayed unmatched. CDR3 length: 19 residues. Per germline, CDR1 SGHRS and CDR2 YFSETQ. The CDR3 sequence: CASKGMAGVGLAGANEQFF. CDR3 DNA: TGCGCCAGCAAAGGGATGGCAGGGGTAGGGCTAGCGGGAGCCAATGAGCAGTTCTTC.

This rearrangement joins TRBV9 to TRBJ1-3; TRBD1 is a possible D gene (5 bases). The CDR3 has 17 residues. V shed 3 bases and J shed 0 bases, with 16 bases lying between them. Germline CDR1 SGDLS, CDR2 YYNGEE. The CDR3 protein is CASSGPFMGGSGNTIYF. As DNA, the CDR3 is TGTGCCAGCAGCGGTCCCTTCATGGGGGGCTCTGGAAACACCATATATTTT.

This clone was observed a handful of times. This chain links TRBV11-3 with TRBJ2-3, with D possibly being TRBD1 (6 bases). CDR1 SGHNT and CDR2 YENEEA come from the germline V gene. The V end lost 1 base, the J end lost 7 bases, and 9 bases lay between the germline ends. The CDR3 totals 13 residues. CDR3 sequence reads: CASSLGQGNTQYF. DNA of the CDR3: TGTGCCAGCAGCTTAGGCCAGGGGAATACGCAGTATTTT.

This clone was seen a handful of times. CDR3 sequence: CASSLGHRGGRRDTQYF. The CDR3 nucleotides read TGTGCCAGCAGCTTAGGCCATCGGGGGGGCCGTAGAGATACGCAGTATTTT. The rearrangement links TRBV7-9 to TRBJ2-3; 8 bases agree with TRBD2. CDR3 length: 17 amino acids. The germline CDR1 and CDR2 sequences are SEHNR and FQNEAQ (reference sequence). The J segment lost 5 bases and the V segment lost 1 base, leaving 11 bases of the junction unmatched.

The chain links TRBV7-8 to TRBJ2-5, with 9 bases that match TRBD2. The end of the DNA aligns better with TRBJ2-7, so the J call may be wrong. This CDR3 has 18 amino acids. Germline V gene data show CDR1 as SGHVS and CDR2 as FQNEAQ. The CDR3 bases are TGTGCCAGCAGCTTAGTTTTTGGGACTAGCAGGAGAACCTACGAGCAGTACTTC. Translation gives CASSLVFGTSRRTYEQYF.